These 19 T cell receptor beta chains originate from one sample sequenced in a study of T-cell memory formation after mild COVID-19. TCRdb redid the calling of the 5' RACE reads with MiXCR, one entry per CDR3 protein. The sample comprises around 80,000 distinct CDR3 sequences, roughly 12% of which are singletons, and 41% rests with the top ten. Sequencing was carried out using PBMCs or a T cell subset sorted from them (not recorded which). The receptors were gathered from a man between 18 and 29 years old who had mild COVID-19 (a few samples of this study predate the infection). Cell type and time point are not known.

This sequence joins TRBV4-2 and TRBJ1-1; 8 bases map to TRBD1. CDR3 length: 18 amino acids. Germline CDR1 is LGHNA and CDR2 is YNFKEQ. Losses at the gene ends were 5 bases for V and 1 base for J; bases not matched to a gene: 15. For the CDR3, the DNA is TGTGCCAGCAGCGCAGAGGGACAGGCGTTTCCTAAGAACACTGAAGCTTTCTTT. This gives the protein CASSAEGQAFPKNTEAFF.

This chain uses TRBV5-1 with TRBJ1-1; D is possibly TRBD1 (5 bases). The germline CDR1 and CDR2 sequences are SGHRS and YFSETQ. V was pared by 0 bases and J by 0 bases, with 9 bases between. This CDR3 has 15 amino acids. DNA of the CDR3: TGCGCCAGCAGCTTGGCCGGGGGAATGAACACTGAAGCTTTCTTT. As protein: CASSLAGGMNTEAFF.

This clonotype was recorded a few times. The chain has TRBV6-5 and TRBJ1-1; D uncertain. V lost 0 bases, J lost 1 base, and 18 bases lay in between. In germline, CDR1 is MNHEY, CDR2 SVGAGI. The CDR3 loop spans 18 amino acids. The CDR3 loop is CASSYSVLRYTENTEAFF. The CDR3 DNA follows: TGTGCCAGCAGTTACTCTGTACTGCGGTACACAGAGAACACTGAAGCTTTCTTT.

The chain recombines TRBV4-1 with TRBJ2-7, with 8 bases lining up with TRBD1. CDR1 and CDR2 from the germline V gene are MGHRA and YSYEKL. CDR3 length: 16 amino acids. After removal of 4 bases from V and 5 bases from J, the junction contained 13 bases not matched to a gene. The CDR3 loop is CASSRAFDRGSDEQYF. The CDR3 DNA sequence: TGCGCCAGCAGCCGGGCCTTCGACAGGGGTAGCGACGAGCAGTACTTC.

V is TRBV12-3 or TRBV12-4 and J is TRBJ2-3, with D possibly being TRBD1 (5 bases). Trimming removed 6 bases from V and 5 bases from J, with 21 bases in between. The CDR3 covers 16 residues. The CDR3 region is CASSLFGQGPQDTQYF. The CDR3 DNA reads TGTGCCAGCAGCTTGTTCGGGCAGGGCCCCCAAGATACGCAGTATTTT.

The chain employs TRBV4-3 and TRBJ2-7; TRBD2 agrees at 8 bases. V was clipped by 0 bases and J by 6 bases; unmatched bases: 10. This CDR3 is built from 16 residues. CDR1 and CDR2 (germline): LGHNA, YSLEER. Here the CDR3 DNA reads TGCGCCAGCAGCCAAGACGGGAGGGTATCTGGTTCCGAGCAGTACTTC. Its protein product is CASSQDGRVSGSEQYF.

The V gene is TRBV6-5, the J gene TRBJ2-7; possibly TRBD1 or TRBD2 for D (7 bases each). Germline values: CDR1 MNHEY, CDR2 SVGAGI. The V and J ends lost 2 bases and 6 bases respectively, with 17 bases between them. The CDR3 covers 15 residues. The DNA for the CDR3 is TGTGCCAGCAGTTACCTCGCGACAGGGAGGGGCGAGCAGTACTTC. Translated: CASSYLATGRGEQYF.

The V call is TRBV6-5, the J call TRBJ2-1; D gene ambiguous. V shed 2 bases and J shed 5 bases, with 7 bases lying between them. The germline gives CDR1 MNHEY, CDR2 SVGAGI. This CDR3 spans 13 amino acids. CDR3 nucleotides: TGTGCCAGCAGTTACCGAGCGAACAATGAGCAGTTCTTC. Translated, it gives CASSYRANNEQFF.

This clonotype showed up just a few times. V gene TRBV4-1 combines with J gene TRBJ2-1; D remains ambiguous. The CDR3 has 15 amino acids. V was trimmed by 1 base and J by 9 bases, leaving 16 bases between them. Germline V lookup: CDR1 MGHRA, CDR2 YSYEKL. The CDR3 reads CASSQVSEAKGEQFF. The CDR3, as DNA: TGCGCCAGCAGCCAAGTTTCAGAAGCGAAGGGTGAGCAGTTCTTC.

CDR3 sequence (DNA): TGTGCCAGCAGCCCCCCCGGGACAGGGGACGTCGGCTACACCTTC. Translation: CASSPPGTGDVGYTF. This chain joins TRBV13 and TRBJ1-2; 10 positions agree with TRBD1. Germline V CDR1 and CDR2: PRHDT, FYEKMQ (reference sequence). The V segment lost 5 bases and the J segment 8 bases; nucleotides outside the gene matches: 11. The CDR3 spans 15 residues.

This clonotype has just a few counts. Its ends do not fully match the called genes, so a read error is possible. The chain joins TRBV19 to TRBJ1-1, with D unresolved. The CDR3 consists of 12 residues. Germline CDR1 LNHDA, CDR2 SQIVND (reference sequence). This chain's CDR3 is CASSIWNSEAFF. CDR3 nucleotides: TGTGCCAGTAGTATTTGGAACAGTGAAGCTTTCTTT. Based on the CDR3 plus reference TRBV19 and TRBJ1-1, the full variable domain is DGGITQSPKYLFRKEGQNVTLSCEQNLNHDAMYWYRQDPGQGLRLIYYSQIVNDFQKGDIAEGYSVSREKKESFPLTVTSAQKNPTAFYLCASSIWNSEAFFGQGTRLTVV.

The rearrangement joins TRBV6-4 to TRBJ2-3; 10 bases are a match to TRBD2. The CDR3 runs 15 residues. J gave up 1 base and V 4 bases, and 2 bases lay outside the gene matches. Germline loops: CDR1 MRHNA, CDR2 SNTAGT. CDR3 sequence: CASSALAGGTDTQYF. The CDR3, as DNA: TGTGCCAGCAGTGCGCTAGCGGGGGGCACAGATACGCAGTATTTT.

This clonotype was counted between two and nine times. The V gene is TRBV5-1, the J gene TRBJ2-7, with 10 bases lining up with TRBD1. The trim removed 3 bases at V and 4 bases at J, leaving 4 bases unmatched. This CDR3 region has 14 residues. In germline, CDR1 is SGHRS, CDR2 YFSETQ. The CDR3 nucleotides are TGCGCCAGCAGCTGGGGGACAGGGGCGTACGAGCAGTACGTC. Protein product: CASSWGTGAYEQYV.

This clonotype was observed a few times. The genes are TRBV7-9 and TRBJ2-1, with TRBD2 matching over 8 bases. V lost 10 bases to trimming and J lost 0 bases; unmatched junction nucleotides: 8. Per germline, CDR1 SEHNR and CDR2 FQNEAQ (reference sequence). The CDR3 spans 15 residues. CDR3 DNA: TGTGCCACCGATGCCAGCGGGGGCTCCTACAATGAGCAGTTCTTC. Translating gives CATDASGGSYNEQFF. The variable domain in full, with the rest retrieved from reference TRBV7-9 and TRBJ2-1, is DTGVSQNPRHKITKRGQNVTFRCDPISEHNRLYWYRQTLGQGPEFLTYFQNEAQLEKSRLLSDRFSAERPKGSFSTLEIQRTEQGDSAMYLCATDASGGSYNEQFFGPGTRLTVL.

The chain employs TRBV6-6 and TRBJ2-7; TRBD2 might be the D (6 bases). V was trimmed by 2 bases and J by 6 bases, leaving 20 bases between them. This CDR3 has 16 amino acids. Germline assignment: CDR1 MNHNY and CDR2 SVGAGI (reference sequence). The DNA of the CDR3 is TGTGCCAGCAGTTACCCCTCGTCTCAGGCGGGGCTCGAGCAGTACTTC. It is translated as CASSYPSSQAGLEQYF.

Here the CDR3 DNA reads TGCAGCGTTGATCTGGGGAGGAATGAGCAGTTCTTC. Its protein is CSVDLGRNEQFF. The chain is built from TRBV29-1 and TRBJ2-1; D may be TRBD2 (6 bases). Looked up from germline, CDR1 is SQVTM and CDR2 is ANQGSEA. This CDR3 region has 12 residues. V lost 3 bases to trimming and J lost 7 bases, with 10 bases between them.

This clonotype showed up just a few times. V gene TRBV10-2 combines with J gene TRBJ1-4, with TRBD1 matching over 11 bases. CDR3 length: 15 residues. Trimming cost V 0 bases and J 8 bases; bases outside gene matches: 2. Germline V gene lookup returns CDR1 WSHSY and CDR2 SAAADI. This CDR3 reads CASSESGQGVEKLFF. CDR3 DNA: TGCGCCAGCAGTGAGTCGGGACAGGGGGTCGAAAAACTGTTTTTT.

The V gene is TRBV12-5, the J gene TRBJ1-6; D gene unclear. V lost 2 bases and J lost 14, with 13 bases in between. CDR3 length: 13 residues. Germline-derived CDR1 and CDR2 are LGHNT and FRNRAP. The CDR3 sequence: CASGLQPARALHF. The CDR3 DNA sequence: TGTGCTAGTGGTTTGCAGCCGGCTAGGGCCCTCCACTTT.

This clonotype appeared a few times. The chain recombines TRBV6-5 with TRBJ2-7; D is undetermined. CDR3 size: 14 residues. Per germline, CDR1 MNHEY and CDR2 SVGAGI. Trimming cost V 6 bases and J 8 bases, with 20 bases left between them. CDR3 sequence reads: CASRPDMDGEQQYF. For the CDR3, the DNA is TGTGCCAGCAGACCAGATATGGACGGCGAGCAGCAGTACTTC.